Listed here are 23 T cell receptor beta chains from one sample, sequenced in a study of regulatory T cells in long-lasting Graves disease. Sequencing libraries for TCR beta were prepared with iRepertoire HTBI primers and Arm-PCR of CDR3 regions. TCRdb re-called the multiplex PCR reads with MiXCR, one entry per CDR3 protein. Found here are 600,000 to 850,000 distinct CDR3 sequences, 30% of them singletons; the top ten hold 35% to 55%. Regarding time point: persistent/refractory GD, antithyroid drugs over 5 years with positive TRAb. The TCR library was made from RNA extracted from PBMCs. This sample comprised peripheral blood mononuclear cells (PBMCs), obtained when the disease was refractory, from a patient treated with antithyroid drugs. These receptors all come from a female donor with Graves disease.

In its sample, this clonotype was seen many times. This chain joins TRBV6-1 and TRBJ2-7; 8 positions match TRBD2. The CDR3 is made up of 14 amino acids. From germline, CDR1 is MNHNS and CDR2 SASEGT. V shed 4 bases and J 3 bases; nucleotides not matched to a gene: 5. CDR3 amino acids: CASSATREGYEQYF. The CDR3 DNA reads as TGTGCCAGCAGTGCCACCCGGGAGGGCTACGAGCAGTACTTC.

The rearrangement links TRBV14 to TRBJ1-3, with unresolved D. Trimming cost V 4 bases and J 1 base, with 11 bases left between them. This CDR3 region has 15 residues. The germline gives CDR1 SGHDN, CDR2 FVKESK. The CDR3 nucleotides read TGTGCCAGCAGCCCACGAGAGGGATCTGGAAACACCATATATTTT. This translates into CASSPREGSGNTIYF.

This clonotype has only a few counts. The rearrangement joins TRBV3-1 to TRBJ1-4; the D gene is possibly TRBD1 (5 bases). Germline CDR1 is LGHDT and CDR2 is YNNKEL (reference sequence). The CDR3 consists of 14 residues. Trimming removed 7 bases at V and 5 bases at J, with 14 bases between. CDR3 DNA sequence: TGTGCCAGCAAGGTGGGGGGAACAAATGAAAAACTGTTTTTT. Encoded protein: CASKVGGTNEKLFF.

The rearrangement uses TRBV18 and TRBJ1-2; TRBD1 agrees at 7 bases. Germline V gene data show CDR1 as KGHSH and CDR2 as LQKENI. This CDR3 is built from 14 residues. V lost 5 bases and J lost 8; bases outside the gene matches: 11. This chain's CDR3 is CASSSGQARMGYTF. In DNA form, the CDR3 reads TGTGCCAGCTCATCAGGACAGGCTCGAATGGGCTACACCTTC.

This rearrangement joins TRBV11-1 to TRBJ2-1; D possibly corresponds to TRBD2 (5 bases). V was trimmed by 2 bases and J by 5 bases, leaving 13 bases between them. This CDR3 has 15 amino acids. Germline V gene lookup returns CDR1 SGHAT and CDR2 FQDESV (reference sequence). CDR3 loop: CASSLRPMRDNEQFF. The CDR3 nucleotides are TGTGCCAGCAGCTTACGACCTATGCGGGACAATGAGCAGTTCTTC.

This clonotype occurred a few times. The chain has TRBV29-1 and TRBJ1-1; D remains ambiguous. There are 10 residues in the CDR3. Germline CDR1 is SQVTM and CDR2 is ANQGSEA. The CDR3 reads CAAGNTEAFF. Here the CDR3 DNA reads TGCGCTGCGGGGAACACTGAAGCTTTCTTT.

This clonotype has a count of ten or more. The chain has TRBV27 and TRBJ1-2; no clear D. CDR1 is MNHEY and CDR2 is SMNVEV in the germline V gene (reference sequence). CDR3 length equals 14 residues. V lost 6 bases and J 2 bases, leaving 13 bases between the germline ends. The CDR3 spells CASRKGGPNYGYTF. CDR3 bases: TGTGCCAGCAGGAAAGGAGGGCCAAACTATGGCTACACCTTC.

This clonotype was seen a few times. V and J are TRBV19 and TRBJ1-1; TRBD1 might be the D (6 bases). Per germline, CDR1 LNHDA and CDR2 SQIVND (reference sequence). The CDR3 spans 14 residues. V was trimmed by 3 bases and J by 5 bases, leaving 13 bases between them. The CDR3 here is CASSIWGLETEAFF. DNA of the CDR3: TGTGCCAGTAGTATCTGGGGGCTGGAGACTGAAGCTTTCTTT.

This clonotype was seen more than once but under ten times. This chain connects TRBV6-5 to TRBJ2-5; 7 bases agree with TRBD1. The CDR3 length is 15 residues. Germline values: CDR1 MNHEY, CDR2 SVGAGI. Trimming at V came to 3 bases and at J to 5 bases, leaving 9 bases not matched to a gene. This CDR3 is CASSYVQDRDETQYF. The CDR3 DNA reads TGTGCCAGCAGTTATGTCCAAGACAGGGATGAGACCCAGTACTTC.

This chain joins TRBV29-1 and TRBJ1-4; tentative D call: TRBD1 (5 bases). The CDR3 runs to 13 residues. The germline V gene encodes CDR1 SQVTM and CDR2 ANQGSEA. Trimming removed 4 bases from V and 0 bases from J, with 6 bases in between. CDR3 amino acids: CSVGGATNEKLFF. The CDR3 coding sequence is TGCAGCGTTGGGGGGGCAACTAATGAAAAACTGTTTTTT. Full variable domain (rest looked up from reference TRBV29-1 and TRBJ1-4): SAVISQKPSRDICQRGTSLTIQCQVDSQVTMMFWYRQQPGQSLTLIATANQGSEATYESGFVIDKFPISRPNLTFSTLTVSNMSPEDSSIYLCSVGGATNEKLFFGSGTQLSVL.

The chain couples TRBV27 to TRBJ1-2, with 8 bases that match TRBD1. Germline CDR1 and CDR2: MNHEY and SMNVEV (reference sequence). The CDR3 is made up of 17 amino acids. J gave up 1 base and V 3 bases, and 10 bases lay outside the gene matches. CDR3 region: CASSFNLRTGINYGYTF. The CDR3 nucleotides are TGTGCCAGCAGTTTCAACCTAAGGACAGGGATTAACTATGGCTACACCTTC.

This chain connects TRBV11-2 to TRBJ2-5; TRBD2 matches 14 bases. CDR3 length: 16 amino acids. J was trimmed by 7 bases and V by 5 bases; bases with no gene match: 9. CDR1 is SGHAT, CDR2 FQNNGV, per germline. As DNA, the CDR3 is TGTGCCAGCAGCCGTGGGACTAGCGGGAGCGGAGGGACCCAGTACTTC. It codes for CASSRGTSGSGGTQYF.

V gene TRBV7-9 combines with J gene TRBJ2-1; 10 bases match TRBD2. V lost 4 bases to trimming and J lost 4 bases; unmatched junction nucleotides: 7. Germline V gives CDR1 SEHNR, CDR2 FQNEAQ (reference sequence). CDR3 length: 16 residues. The CDR3 reads CASSSPGLAMYNEQFF. CDR3 DNA: TGTGCCAGCAGCTCCCCGGGACTAGCGATGTACAATGAGCAGTTCTTC.

The chain has TRBV6-1 and TRBJ2-2; TRBD2 might be the D (6 bases). Trimming stripped 7 bases from V and 4 bases from J, with 13 bases between. Germline CDR1 reads MNHNS; CDR2 reads SASEGT. This CDR3 spans 14 amino acids. The CDR3 region has the DNA TGTGCCAGCATTCCGGGACTTCCCACCGGGGAGCTGTTTTTT. Residues: CASIPGLPTGELFF.

This clonotype has only a few counts. The chain has TRBV20-1 and TRBJ1-1; possible D gene TRBD1, 5 bases. V lost 0 bases, J lost 5 bases, and 19 bases lay in between. Germline V CDR1 and CDR2: DFQATT, SNEGSKA (reference sequence). The CDR3 covers 16 residues. Here the CDR3 reads CSARDFLGGGDTEAFF. The DNA of the CDR3 is TGCAGTGCTAGAGATTTTCTCGGCGGAGGGGATACTGAAGCTTTCTTT.

For this clonotype: It may be a read error: a sequence one base away is much more abundant. V gene TRBV28 combines with J gene TRBJ1-2, with D maybe TRBD1 (5 bases). CDR1 is MDHEN, CDR2 SYDVKM, per germline. This CDR3 has 13 amino acids. CDR3 bases: TGTGCCTGCAGTTCGGGACCGCTGTATGGCTACACCTTC. This translates into CACSSGPLYGYTF.

This clonotype occurred a few times. The chain couples TRBV28 to TRBJ1-5, with 8 bases fitting TRBD1. Per the germline V gene, CDR1 is MDHEN and CDR2 is SYDVKM. CDR3 length: 17 residues. After removal of 0 bases from V and 5 bases from J, the junction contained 9 bases not matched to a gene. The CDR3 sequence is CASSLWQGAGIDQPQHF. In DNA form, the CDR3 reads TGTGCCAGCAGTTTATGGCAGGGGGCTGGTATCGATCAGCCCCAGCATTTT.

This clonotype was picked up a small number of times. The genes are TRBV30 and TRBJ1-3, with D maybe TRBD1 (5 bases). The CDR3 contains 14 residues. V dropped 0 bases and J dropped 2 bases, with 8 bases sitting between them. Germline CDR1 GTSNPN, CDR2 SVGIG (reference sequence). The CDR3 sequence is CAWSVKGTGNTIYF. CDR3 sequence (DNA): TGTGCCTGGAGTGTGAAGGGGACTGGAAACACCATATATTTT.

The table lists this clonotype with a few counts. The chain couples TRBV11-2 to TRBJ1-2; no firm D call. The germline gives CDR1 SGHAT, CDR2 FQNNGV. CDR3 length: 13 residues. Trimming stripped 5 bases from V and 6 bases from J, with 13 bases between. CDR3 protein: CASSPRQVNGYTF. In DNA form, the CDR3 reads TGTGCCAGCAGCCCCCGGCAGGTCAATGGCTACACCTTC.

This clonotype was found many times. A read error may produce the germline difference seen at one junction end. The chain recombines TRBV28 with TRBJ1-2; 9 nucleotides line up with TRBD1. This CDR3 contains 13 residues. In germline, CDR1 is MDHEN, CDR2 SYDVKM. CDR3 sequence: CASTIQGAPSPVF. The CDR3 DNA is TGTGCCAGCACCATACAGGGGGCTCCTTCCCCGGTTTTC.

The chain carries TRBV7-9 and TRBJ1-1, with D hard to call. Looked up from germline, CDR1 is SEHNR and CDR2 is FQNEAQ (reference sequence). This CDR3 is built from 14 residues. The V gene lost 5 bases and the J gene lost 0 bases, with 10 bases spanning the gap. The CDR3 protein is CASSQNSMNTEAFF. CDR3 nucleotides: TGTGCCAGCAGCCAAAACAGTATGAACACTGAAGCTTTCTTT.

V usage is TRBV20-1 and J usage is TRBJ1-1; D may be TRBD1 (5 bases). Per the germline V gene, CDR1 is DFQATT and CDR2 is SNEGSKA (reference sequence). Trimming took 6 bases from V and 3 from J, leaving 14 bases between them. The CDR3 consists of 13 residues. In DNA form, the CDR3 reads TGCAGTGCCTCACGTGGGGGAGACACTGAAGCTTTCTTT. Translation gives CSASRGGDTEAFF.

The chain employs TRBV14 and TRBJ1-6; 10 bases match TRBD1. The CDR3 contains 16 residues. Losses at the gene ends were 1 base for V and 8 bases for J; bases not matched to a gene: 5. Germline loops: CDR1 SGHDN, CDR2 FVKESK. In nucleotides, the CDR3 is TGTGCCAGCAGCCAAGTCTGGGGACAGGGGCATTCACCCCTCCACTTT. It yields the protein CASSQVWGQGHSPLHF. The complete variable domain, with remaining parts taken from reference TRBV14 and TRBJ1-6, reads EAGVTQFPSHSVIEKGQTVTLRCDPISGHDNLYWYRRVMGKEIKFLLHFVKESKQDESGMPNNRFLAERTGGTYSTLKVQPAELEDSGVYFCASSQVWGQGHSPLHFGNGTRLTVT.